This TCR beta chain appears in the sequencing data of a study of neurological immune-mediated disorders. Study-wide results and limits: HTLV-1-associated myelopathy ranked highest for TCR clonal expansion and multiple sclerosis lowest, beneath healthy controls.

The healthy controls volunteered at a blood bank in Maryland, USA. This clonotype was counted many times. Antigen unknown. As for the cDNA, it was generated by 5'RACE with 10-nucleotide random UMIs. MiXCR was run by TCRdb on the 5' RACE reads, yielding one entry per CDR3 protein. The data show 30,000 or so distinct CDR3 sequences, 4.6% seen once. This CDR3 contains 13 residues. V trimming: 3 bases; J trimming: 6 bases; junction bases outside the gene matches: 5. CDR1 and CDR2 (germline): SQVTM, ANQGSEA. V is TRBV29-1 and J is TRBJ2-1, with 7 bases fitting TRBD2. The material sequenced was PBMCs. This sequence originates from a young man in good health. The CDR3 is CSVERGSSNEQFF. As DNA, the CDR3 is TGCAGCGTTGAGCGCGGGAGTAGCAATGAGCAGTTCTTC.